One sample yielded the 10 T cell receptor beta chains listed below, sequenced in a study of beta chain features in type 1 diabetes. Every bit of the isolated RNA underwent reverse transcription, so sequencing read expressed TCRB transcripts. TCRdb's copy holds only in-frame clones and misses some; the assay was immunoSEQ multiplex PCR. This sample has about 900,000 clones; 15% to 20% occur once, and the top ten carry 0.02% to 0.025%. What was sequenced was naive CD4+ T cells from blood. These receptors originate from a woman under 30 in good health.

This chain uses TRBV29-1 with TRBJ2-1, with 7 bases aligning to TRBD2. V was pared by 5 bases and J by 7 bases, with 11 bases of the junction left unmatched. Germline CDR1 is SQVTM and CDR2 is ANQGSEA. The length of the CDR3 is 14 residues. The CDR3 region has the DNA TGCAGCGTTACTGCTTTGGGACTACAGAATGAGCAGTTCTTC. This encodes CSVTALGLQNEQFF.

This sequence joins TRBV4-2 and TRBJ2-3; D is unresolved. This CDR3 is 17 amino acids long. Germline values: CDR1 LGHNA, CDR2 YNFKEQ. V gave up 3 bases and J gave up 0 bases, with 16 bases separating them. In nucleotides, the CDR3 is TGTGCCAGCAGCCAGACGGTGAGCGCCTCTAGCACAGATACGCAGTATTTT. Its protein is CASSQTVSASSTDTQYF.

This rearrangement joins TRBV7-2 to TRBJ2-1; 11 positions agree with TRBD2. V was pared by 5 bases and J by 5 bases, with 8 bases of the junction left unmatched. CDR3 size: 16 residues. CDR1 and CDR2 from the germline V gene are SGHTA and FQGNSA. The CDR3 nucleotides read TGTGCCAGCAGCCAGCCGGGACTAGCGGCTAACAATGAGCAGTTCTTC. This codes for CASSQPGLAANNEQFF.

A few counts support this clone. The chain uses TRBV18 and TRBJ2-7, with a possible D match to TRBD2 (6 bases). Per the germline V gene, CDR1 is KGHSH and CDR2 is LQKENI. Trimming shortened V by 2 bases and J by 0 bases, and 11 bases separated the two germline ends. This CDR3 is built from 15 residues. The CDR3 region is CASSPTRESSYEQYF. CDR3 DNA sequence: TGTGCCAGCTCACCAACCCGGGAGAGCTCCTACGAGCAGTACTTC. The whole variable domain, remainder taken from reference TRBV18 and TRBJ2-7, is NAGVMQNPRHLVRRRGQEARLRCSPMKGHSHVYWYRQLPEEGLKFMVYLQKENIIDESGMPKERFSAEFPKEGPSILRIQQVVRGDSAAYFCASSPTRESSYEQYFGPGTRLTVT.

This clone was counted a few times. J is TRBJ2-2 and V is TRBV7-2; no clear D gene. Germline V gene data show CDR1 as SGHTA and CDR2 as FQGNSA. Deletions cut 1 base from V and 5 bases from J, with 2 bases between. CDR3 length equals 12 residues. For the CDR3, the DNA is TGTGCCAGCAGCTTAGAAACCGGGGAGCTGTTTTTT. Translating gives CASSLETGELFF.

V and J are TRBV13 and TRBJ2-1, with 10 bases that match TRBD2. CDR1 is PRHDT and CDR2 is FYEKMQ in the germline V gene (reference sequence). V was clipped by 4 bases and J by 8 bases; unmatched bases: 11. The CDR3 extends over 16 amino acids. CDR3 DNA sequence: TGTGCCAGCAGCTCCTTAGGGGCTAGCGGGAGACATGAGCAGTTCTTC. Protein sequence: CASSSLGASGRHEQFF. The whole variable domain, filled in from reference TRBV13 and TRBJ2-1, reads AAGVIQSPRHLIKEKRETATLKCYPIPRHDTVYWYQQGPGQDPQFLISFYEKMQSDKGSIPDRFSAQQFSDYHSELNMSSLELGDSALYFCASSSLGASGRHEQFFGPGTRLTVL.

This clone occurred a few times. The chain is built from TRBV25-1 and TRBJ2-1; 12 bases align to TRBD2. Germline values: CDR1 MGHDK, CDR2 SYGVNS. This CDR3 comprises 15 residues. After removal of 4 bases from V and 6 bases from J, the junction contained 4 bases not matched to a gene. CDR3 residues: CASSGSSGRVNEQFF. The CDR3, as DNA: TGTGCCAGCAGTGGGTCTAGCGGGAGGGTCAATGAGCAGTTCTTC.

The chain couples TRBV4-2 to TRBJ2-5, with D unresolved. This CDR3 region has 15 residues. CDR1 is LGHNA and CDR2 is YNFKEQ in the germline V gene. Trimming took 1 base from V and 4 from J, leaving 13 bases between them. The CDR3 here is CASSQVHGQIETQYF. In DNA, the CDR3 is TGTGCCAGCAGCCAAGTCCATGGGCAAATAGAGACCCAGTACTTC.

A few counts support this clone. This chain uses TRBV5-5 with TRBJ2-5, with TRBD2 identical over 9 bases. Per the germline V gene, CDR1 is SGHKS and CDR2 is YYEKEE (reference sequence). This CDR3 has 14 residues. V lost 3 bases and J lost 4; bases outside the gene matches: 4. CDR3 protein: CASSYSGSGETQYF. Written as DNA, the CDR3 is TGTGCCAGCAGCTATAGCGGGAGTGGAGAGACCCAGTACTTC.

The chain uses TRBV12-5 and TRBJ1-3; tentatively, D is TRBD1 (5 bases). Trimming stripped 7 bases from V and 3 bases from J, with 13 bases between. CDR1 and CDR2 (germline): LGHNT, FRNRAP. The CDR3 is 14 residues long. CDR3: CASAPAGGGNTIYF. Written as DNA, the CDR3 is TGTGCTAGTGCCCCGGCGGGGGGTGGAAACACCATATATTTT.